These 9 T cell receptor beta chains came from one sample sequenced in a study of T cells after yellow fever vaccination. TCRdb fed the 5' RACE reads into MiXCR, producing one record per CDR3 protein. The sample has approximately 180,000 distinct CDR3 sequences, approximately 6.2% seen once; the top ten hold roughly 3%. This specimen was CD4+ T cells sorted from PBMCs, taken on the day of the first yellow fever vaccination. The source is a man aged 18 to 35 who received the YFV17D yellow fever vaccine.

This clonotype was seen a handful of times. The J gene is TRBJ1-1, the V gene TRBV18; D possibly corresponds to TRBD1 (5 bases). Trimming removed 6 bases from V and 0 bases from J, with 14 bases in between. Germline V CDR1 and CDR2: KGHSH, LQKENI. There are 15 residues in the CDR3. CDR3 in amino acids: CASSLRDRMNTEAFF. The CDR3 nucleotides are TGTGCCAGCTCCCTCCGGGACCGCATGAACACTGAAGCTTTCTTT.

This clonotype has at least ten counts. The chain is built from TRBV2 and TRBJ1-6; D not certain. This CDR3 region has 15 residues. The V gene's germline CDR1 is SNHLY and CDR2 FYNNEI. Trimming left V 5 bases short and J 6 bases short, with 14 bases between. The CDR3 DNA follows: TGTGCCAGCAGTCAGGAGACCGGGCCTAATTCACCCCTCCACTTT. This sequence encodes CASSQETGPNSPLHF. The variable domain in full, with the rest retrieved from reference TRBV2 and TRBJ1-6, is EPEVTQTPSHQVTQMGQEVILRCVPISNHLYFYWYRQILGQKVEFLVSFYNNEISEKSEIFDDQFSVERPDGSNFTLKIRSTKLEDSAMYFCASSQETGPNSPLHFGNGTRLTVT.

The sample holds a few counts of this clonotype. The V and J genes are TRBV29-1 and TRBJ2-5; 9 positions agree with TRBD1. The CDR3 is 15 amino acids. Trimming took 1 base from V and 5 from J; bases not matched to a gene: 8. Germline V gives CDR1 SQVTM, CDR2 ANQGSEA. The CDR3 is CSVEVRGQGRETQYF. The CDR3 bases are TGCAGCGTTGAAGTTCGGGGACAGGGAAGGGAGACCCAGTACTTC.

The chain combines TRBV2 with TRBJ2-5, with D possibly TRBD2 on 6 matching bases. Trimming removed 5 bases at V and 4 bases at J, with 17 bases between. CDR3 length: 15 residues. The germline V gene has CDR1 SNHLY and CDR2 FYNNEI. CDR3: CASSPLGMRGETQYF. The CDR3, as DNA: TGTGCCAGCAGTCCCCTCGGGATGCGGGGAGAGACCCAGTACTTC.

This clonotype was recorded a few times. The chain employs TRBV11-3 and TRBJ2-1; D ambiguous. The V gene's germline CDR1 is SGHNT and CDR2 YENEEA. CDR3 size: 12 residues. Trimming left V 5 bases short and J 5 bases short, with 7 bases between. The chain's CDR3 is CASSGEDNEQFF. The CDR3 DNA reads TGTGCCAGCAGCGGAGAAGACAATGAGCAGTTCTTC.

The chain carries TRBV6-5 and TRBJ1-5; tentative D call: TRBD1 (5 bases). CDR1 is MNHEY, CDR2 SVGAGI, per germline. This CDR3 contains 14 residues. The V end was cut by 5 bases, the J end by 5 bases, with 13 bases between. CDR3 in DNA: TGTGCCAGCAGTCCGTGGCAGGGAGATCAGCCCCAGCATTTT. Protein: CASSPWQGDQPQHF.

This clonotype was seen many times. The rearrangement joins TRBV6-1 to TRBJ1-4, with a tentative D call TRBD1 (5 bases). Per germline, CDR1 MNHNS and CDR2 SASEGT. The CDR3 runs 14 residues. Trimming pared 4 bases from V and 0 bases from J, leaving 6 bases between. The CDR3 coding sequence is TGTGCCAGCAGTGCGACAGCAACTAATGAAAAACTGTTTTTT. Translated, it gives CASSATATNEKLFF.

This clonotype was observed many times. The chain joins TRBV3-1 to TRBJ2-2, with 9 bases lining up with TRBD1. This CDR3 spans 16 amino acids. V gave up 7 bases and J gave up 7 bases; unmatched junction bases: 13. Germline lookup yields CDR1 LGHDT and CDR2 YNNKEL (reference sequence). The CDR3 nucleotides read TGTGCCAGCATATCGTCCGGGACAGGGAAGGTCGGGGAGCTGTTTTTT. Translation: CASISSGTGKVGELFF.

This clonotype was seen a few times. The V gene is TRBV6-5, the J gene TRBJ1-1; D is perhaps TRBD1 (6 bases). CDR1 MNHEY and CDR2 SVGAGI come from the germline V gene. CDR3 length equals 16 residues. Trimming left V 2 bases short and J 6 bases short, with 19 bases between. The CDR3, as DNA: TGTGCCAGCAGTTACCACTTGGGACACAGGGTGTCTGAAGCTTTCTTT. It specifies CASSYHLGHRVSEAFF.